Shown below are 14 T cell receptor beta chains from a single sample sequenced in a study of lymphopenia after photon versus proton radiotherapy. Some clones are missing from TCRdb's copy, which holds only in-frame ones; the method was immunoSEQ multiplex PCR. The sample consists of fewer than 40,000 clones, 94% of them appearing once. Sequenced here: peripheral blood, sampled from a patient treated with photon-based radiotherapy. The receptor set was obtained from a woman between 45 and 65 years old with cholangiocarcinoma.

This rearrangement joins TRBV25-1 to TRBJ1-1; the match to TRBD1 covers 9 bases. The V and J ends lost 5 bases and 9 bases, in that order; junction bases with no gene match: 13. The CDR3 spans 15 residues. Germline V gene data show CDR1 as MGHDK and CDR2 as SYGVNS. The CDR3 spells CASSSGQGWFEKAFF. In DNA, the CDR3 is TGTGCCAGCAGTTCAGGACAGGGGTGGTTCGAAAAAGCTTTCTTT.

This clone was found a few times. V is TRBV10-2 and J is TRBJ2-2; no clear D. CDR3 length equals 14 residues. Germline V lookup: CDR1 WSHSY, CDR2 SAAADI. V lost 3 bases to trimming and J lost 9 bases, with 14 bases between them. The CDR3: CASSEPTAYRELFF. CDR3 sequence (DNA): TGCGCCAGCAGTGAACCCACAGCGTATAGGGAGCTGTTTTTT.

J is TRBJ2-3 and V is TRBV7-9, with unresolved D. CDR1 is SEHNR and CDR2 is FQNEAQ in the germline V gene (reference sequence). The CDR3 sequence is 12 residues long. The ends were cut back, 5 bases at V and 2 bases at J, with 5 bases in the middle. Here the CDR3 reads CASSADTDTQYF. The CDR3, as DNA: TGTGCCAGCAGCGCCGACACAGATACGCAGTATTTT. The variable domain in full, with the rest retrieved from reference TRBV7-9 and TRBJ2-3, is DTGVSQNPRHKITKRGQNVTFRCDPISEHNRLYWYRQTLGQGPEFLTYFQNEAQLEKSRLLSDRFSAERPKGSFSTLEIQRTEQGDSAMYLCASSADTDTQYFGPGTRLTVL.

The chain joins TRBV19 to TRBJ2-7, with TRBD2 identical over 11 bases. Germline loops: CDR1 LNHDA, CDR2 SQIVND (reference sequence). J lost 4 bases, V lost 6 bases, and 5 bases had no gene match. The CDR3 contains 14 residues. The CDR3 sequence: CASRTSGEGYEQYF. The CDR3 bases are TGTGCCAGTAGGACTAGCGGGGAGGGTTACGAGCAGTACTTC.

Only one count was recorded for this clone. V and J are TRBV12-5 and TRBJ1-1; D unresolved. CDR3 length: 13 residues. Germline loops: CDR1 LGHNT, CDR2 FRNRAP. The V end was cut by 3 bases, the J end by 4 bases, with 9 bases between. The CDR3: CASGFRQATEAFF. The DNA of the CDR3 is TGTGCTAGTGGTTTCCGGCAGGCCACTGAAGCTTTCTTT.

CDR3 sequence reads: CAISEGISNTEAFF. The DNA for the CDR3 is TGTGCCATCAGTGAGGGGATTTCGAACACTGAAGCTTTCTTT. The V call is TRBV10-3, the J call TRBJ1-1; D is unresolved. CDR1 is ENHRY, CDR2 SYGVKD, per germline. The length of the CDR3 is 14 residues. Trimming took 2 bases from V and 1 from J, leaving 8 bases between them.

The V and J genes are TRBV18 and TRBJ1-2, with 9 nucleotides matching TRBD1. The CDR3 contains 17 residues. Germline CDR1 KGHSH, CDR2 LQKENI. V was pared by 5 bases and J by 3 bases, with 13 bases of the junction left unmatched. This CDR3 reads CASSSRQGVLGDYGYTF. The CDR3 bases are TGTGCCAGCTCAAGCCGACAGGGGGTCCTTGGTGACTATGGCTACACCTTC.

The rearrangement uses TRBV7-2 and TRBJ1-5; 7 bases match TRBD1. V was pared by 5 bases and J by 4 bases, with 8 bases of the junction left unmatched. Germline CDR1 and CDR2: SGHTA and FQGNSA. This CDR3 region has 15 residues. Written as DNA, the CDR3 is TGTGCCAGCAGCCGGACGTACAGGGGAAATCAGCCCCAGCATTTT. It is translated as CASSRTYRGNQPQHF. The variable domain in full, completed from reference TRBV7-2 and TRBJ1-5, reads GAGVSQSPSNKVTEKGKDVELRCDPISGHTALYWYRQSLGQGLEFLIYFQGNSAPDKSGLPSDRFSAERTGGSVSTLTIQRTQQEDSAVYLCASSRTYRGNQPQHFGDGTRLSIL.

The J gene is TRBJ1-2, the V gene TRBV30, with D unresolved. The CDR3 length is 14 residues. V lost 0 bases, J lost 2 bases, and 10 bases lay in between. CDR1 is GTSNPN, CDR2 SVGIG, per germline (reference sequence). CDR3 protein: CAWSVRSWNYGYTF. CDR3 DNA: TGTGCCTGGAGTGTACGGAGTTGGAACTATGGCTACACCTTC.

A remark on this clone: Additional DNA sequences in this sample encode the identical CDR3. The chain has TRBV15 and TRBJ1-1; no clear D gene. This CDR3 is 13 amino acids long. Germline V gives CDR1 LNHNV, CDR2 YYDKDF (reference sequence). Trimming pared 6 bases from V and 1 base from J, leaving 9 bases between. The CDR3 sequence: CATRGRGNTEAFF. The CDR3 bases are TGTGCCACCAGGGGGAGAGGGAACACTGAAGCTTTCTTT.

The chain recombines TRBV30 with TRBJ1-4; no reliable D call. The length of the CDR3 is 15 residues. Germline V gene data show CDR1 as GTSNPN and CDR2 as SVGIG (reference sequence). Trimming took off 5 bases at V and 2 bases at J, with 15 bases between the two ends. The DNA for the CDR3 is TGTGCCTGGGGAAAAAAGGGAGCCACTAATGAAAAACTGTTTTTT. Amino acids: CAWGKKGATNEKLFF.

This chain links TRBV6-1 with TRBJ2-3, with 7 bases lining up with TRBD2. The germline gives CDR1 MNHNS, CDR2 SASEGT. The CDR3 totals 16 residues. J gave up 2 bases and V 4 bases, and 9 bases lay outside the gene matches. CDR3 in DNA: TGTGCCAGCAGTGCCGGGACTAACTTACCCACAGATACGCAGTATTTT. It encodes CASSAGTNLPTDTQYF.

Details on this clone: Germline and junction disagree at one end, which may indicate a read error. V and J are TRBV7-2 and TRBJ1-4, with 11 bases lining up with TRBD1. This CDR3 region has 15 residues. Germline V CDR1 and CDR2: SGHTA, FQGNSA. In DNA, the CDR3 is TGTGCCAGCAGCATAGCGGGACAGGGGGATGAAAAACTGTTTTTT. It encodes CASSIAGQGDEKLFF.

CDR3 loop: CASSPGDLAGNTIYF. The CDR3 DNA sequence: TGCGCCAGCAGCCCTGGGGACTTAGCTGGAAACACCATATATTTT. V is TRBV4-3 and J is TRBJ1-3, with a possible D match to TRBD1 (5 bases). Germline CDR1 reads LGHNA; CDR2 reads YSLEER. This CDR3 is built from 15 residues. Trimming took 4 bases from V and 2 from J, leaving 12 bases between them.